The T cell receptor (beta chain) under discussion was sequenced for a study of Graves' ophthalmopathy and Graves' hyperthyroidism. CDR3 length: 16 amino acids. Germline CDR1 and CDR2: ENHRY and SYGVKD. V gave up 6 bases and J gave up 2 bases; unmatched junction bases: 13. Researchers took RNA transcripts and amplified TCR beta CDR3 regions from them. An opening RT-PCR round employed HTBI primers and preceded a second-round multiplex PCR. MiXCR, applied by TCRdb to the multiplex PCR reads, yields one record per CDR3 protein. The data hold 300,000 to 500,000 distinct CDR3 sequences, with just over 15% observed a single time.

Sequenced sample: peripheral blood. The V and J genes are TRBV10-3 and TRBJ2-7; 7 bases align to TRBD1. This receptor was obtained from a woman between 18 and 29 years old with stable Graves' hyperthyroidism. The CDR3 bases are TGTGCCATCAGCCTGCGAACAGGGGTGACCGCCTACGAGCAGTACTTC. It encodes CAISLRTGVTAYEQYF.